A selection of T cell receptor beta chains follows, all from one sample in a study of metastatic and nonmetastatic thyroid tumors. TCRdb reanalyzed the PCR reads via MiXCR. The sample includes tens of thousands of clones, 20% seen only once; the top ten take around 4.6%. Sequencing input: adjacent normal tissue. The receptors shown here come from a female donor with papillary thyroid cancer or a benign thyroid nodule (not recorded which). Some clones in this sample may be carry-over from other donors' samples. Both conserved end residues are part of each CDR3. D genes are given only for firm matches. Not every row has a clone size; where given, it reads once, few, many or a size class.

V gene,J gene,D gene,clone size,CDR3 length,CDR3 protein,CDR3 DNA
TRBV5-5,TRBJ1-4,NA,many,15,CASSLDVRGQEKLFF,TGTGCCAGCAGCTTGGATGTTCGGGGTCAGGAAAAACTGTTTTTT
TRBV11-2,TRBJ2-1,NA,NA,16,CASSRDRGLGLDEQFF,TGTGCCAGCAGCCGTGACAGGGGCCTGGGACTAGATGAGCAGTTCTTC
TRBV5-1,TRBJ1-6,TRBD1,NA,16,CASSFADRGWNSPLHF,TGCGCCAGCAGCTTCGCCGACAGGGGATGGAATTCACCCCTCCACTTT
TRBV12-3/TRBV12-4,TRBJ1-2,NA,medium-sized,12,CASSLGGSGYTF,TGTGCCAGCAGTTTAGGGGGATCTGGCTACACCTTC
TRBV20-1,TRBJ2-3,TRBD2,many,16,CSAVLAGASSTDTQYF,TGCAGTGCTGTCCTAGCGGGGGCTTCTAGCACAGATACGCAGTATTTT
TRBV28,TRBJ2-7,NA,few,16,CASSFLGLNSTYEQYF,TGCGCCAGCAGTTTTCTGGGACTCAACAGTACCTACGAGCAGTACTTC
TRBV20-1,TRBJ1-1,NA,NA,11,CSAYGNTEAFF,TGCAGTGCCTATGGGAACACTGAAGCTTTCTTT
TRBV30,TRBJ1-2,NA,many,13,CASTQTANYGYTF,TGTGCCTCCACGCAGACCGCTAACTATGGCTACACCTTC
TRBV7-9,TRBJ2-2,NA,many,13,CASSLNSDGELFF,TGTGCCAGCAGCTTGAATTCCGACGGGGAGCTGTTTTTT
TRBV7-8,TRBJ2-7,NA,many,13,CASSLRRESEQYF,TGTGCCAGCAGCTTAAGACGAGAGAGCGAGCAGTACTTC
TRBV19,TRBJ1-1,TRBD1,many,14,CASSNTGGDTEAFF,TGTGCCAGTAGTAATACAGGGGGGGACACTGAAGCTTTCTTT
TRBV20-1,TRBJ2-5,TRBD2,many,14,CSARVLDGGETQYF,TGCAGTGCTAGAGTGCTGGACGGGGGGGAGACCCAGTACTTC
TRBV28,TRBJ2-1,NA,few,14,CASSFPRGVGEQLF,TGTGCCAGCAGTTTCCCCAGGGGGGTAGGGGAGCAGTTATTC
TRBV11-1,TRBJ2-7,NA,few,14,CASSFGPEVYEQYF,TGTGCCAGCAGCTTCGGCCCCGAGGTCTACGAGCAGTACTTC
TRBV6-1,TRBJ2-2,NA,many,18,CASSKRGFSTTNTGELFF,TGTGCCAGCAGTAAAAGGGGATTTTCCACCACGAACACCGGGGAGCTGTTTTTT
TRBV5-1,TRBJ2-5,NA,NA,15,CASAPTERGEETQYF,TGCGCCAGCGCTCCCACGGAACGGGGCGAGGAGACCCAGTACTTC
TRBV24-1,TRBJ2-3,TRBD1,many,14,CATRRQGGADTQYF,TGTGCCACCAGACGACAGGGCGGAGCAGATACGCAGTATTTT
TRBV28,TRBJ2-3,NA,NA,16,CASSPKWVPSTDTQYF,TGTGCCAGCAGCCCCAAGTGGGTACCGAGCACAGATACGCAGTATTTT
TRBV5-8,TRBJ1-4,TRBD1,many,14,CASSSGTDNEKLFF,TGTGCCAGCAGTTCCGGGACAGATAATGAAAAACTGTTTTTT